This TCR beta chain was found in a study of blood T cell repertoires in COVID-19. Background on the study: The United States, Italy and Spain provided the acute and convalescent COVID-19 samples. PBMCs, B-cell-depleted T cells, or T cells provided the cDNA or gDNA that made up the material.

Sequenced by immunoSEQ multiplex PCR; TCRdb stores in-frame clones only, minus some. The sample includes approximately 260,000 clones, about 80% of them seen just once. The study drew participants aged about 18 to 89 years from some 23 US areas. Cohort allocation depended upon clinical history that participants reported. The ends were cut back, 3 bases at V and 5 bases at J, with 10 bases in the middle. The CDR3 extends over 13 amino acids. Germline assignment: CDR1 KGHSH and CDR2 LQKENI. Sequencing input: PBMCs or T cells enriched from blood (not recorded which). The TCR sequence derives from a man younger than 45 with acute COVID-19. The gene calls are TRBV18 and TRBJ1-2, with no clear D. The CDR3 region has the DNA TGTGCCAGCTCACCGTCGTCCACTTATGGCTACACCTTC. Translated, it gives CASSPSSTYGYTF.